This is a list of T cell receptor beta chains from one sample in a study of identical twins. TCRdb re-derived calls from the 5' RACE reads in MiXCR, one entry per CDR3 protein. The table has around 680,000 distinct CDR3 sequences, under 9% seen once. These data were likewise used in another study, on yellow fever vaccine responses in identical twins.

Material for sequencing was PBMCs. The receptors were gathered from a young woman in good health. Each CDR3 is given with its conserved first and last residue. A D gene is named only where the DNA matches it firmly. Size is stated for part of the rows, as once, few or many counts, or as a class when the clone is expanded.

NA	NA	TRBJ2-1	TRBV12-3/TRBV12-4	CASSFRYEQFF	TGTGCCAGCAGCTTCCGGTATGAGCAGTTCTTC
NA	many	TRBJ2-1	TRBV20-1	CSASPFLNEQFF	TGCAGTGCTAGCCCTTTCCTCAATGAGCAGTTCTTC
TRBD1	few	TRBJ2-3	TRBV27	CASRFTGGGTQYF	TGTGCCAGCAGATTTACAGGGGGAGGTACGCAGTATTTT
NA	NA	TRBJ1-6	TRBV27	CASRGGVGSPLHF	TGTGCCAGCAGGGGAGGGGTGGGTTCACCCCTCCACTTT
NA	NA	TRBJ2-6	TRBV2	CASSETGFSGANVLTF	TGTGCCAGCAGTGAAACGGGCTTCTCTGGGGCCAACGTCCTGACTTTC
TRBD1	few	TRBJ2-7	TRBV27	CASSLYQGANEQYF	TGTGCCAGCAGTTTATATCAGGGGGCGAACGAGCAGTACTTC
NA	many	TRBJ2-1	TRBV9	CASSISSYNEQFF	TGTGCCAGCAGCATCTCCTCCTACAATGAGCAGTTCTTC
TRBD1	few	TRBJ1-6	TRBV14	CASSQAGTGDSPLHF	TGTGCCAGCAGCCAAGCCGGGACAGGGGATTCACCCCTCCACTTT
NA	NA	TRBJ2-7	TRBV2	CASNYRQVSYEQYF	TGTGCCAGCAATTACAGACAGGTTAGCTACGAGCAGTACTTC
NA	many	TRBJ1-1	TRBV4-1	CASSQDRGDIVNTEAFF	TGCGCCAGCAGCCAAGACAGGGGCGACATCGTGAACACTGAAGCTTTCTTT
TRBD2	NA	TRBJ2-5	TRBV7-2	CASSSSSGSNF	TGTGCCAGCAGCTCCTCTAGCGGGAGCAACTTC
NA	NA	TRBJ2-5	TRBV24-1	CATSETGRGETQYF	TGTGCCACCAGTGAAACAGGGAGGGGAGAGACCCAGTACTTC
TRBD1	few	TRBJ1-6	TRBV7-2	CASSLGGQGRNSPLHF	TGTGCCAGCAGCTTAGGGGGACAGGGGAGGAATTCACCCCTCCACTTT
NA	few	TRBJ1-5	TRBV27	CASSLGVANQPQHF	TGTGCCAGCAGTTTGGGGGTCGCAAATCAGCCCCAGCATTTT
NA	many	TRBJ2-3	TRBV7-9	CASSFSGTSTDTQYF	TGTGCCAGCAGCTTTAGCGGTACTAGCACAGATACGCAGTATTTT
NA	few	TRBJ2-1	TRBV21-1	CASSKVDKTSSYNEQFF	TGTGCCAGCAGCAAAGTTGACAAAACTAGCAGCTACAATGAGCAGTTCTTC
TRBD2	few	TRBJ2-1	TRBV7-9	CASSHWTSGKDEQFF	TGTGCCAGCAGCCACTGGACTAGCGGGAAGGATGAGCAGTTCTTC
NA	few	TRBJ2-7	TRBV5-6	CASSLLSGYEQYF	TGTGCCAGCAGCTTGTTGTCCGGATACGAGCAGTACTTC
TRBD1	NA	TRBJ2-7	TRBV28	CASTLGPGQGLHEQYF	TGTGCCAGCACTCTGGGTCCGGGACAGGGACTACACGAGCAGTACTTC
TRBD2	few	TRBJ2-1	TRBV29-1	CSVEQIAGDTYNEQFF	TGCAGCGTTGAACAAATAGCGGGAGATACCTACAATGAGCAGTTCTTC
TRBD1	many	TRBJ1-5	TRBV6-2/TRBV6-3	CASSPTGDGNQPQHF	TGTGCCAGCAGCCCAACAGGGGATGGAAATCAGCCCCAGCATTTT
TRBD1	many	TRBJ2-1	TRBV29-1	CSVAGQTGGTGNEQFF	TGCAGCGTTGCTGGTCAAACAGGGGGTACGGGAAATGAGCAGTTCTTC
NA	many	TRBJ2-7	TRBV5-6	CASSSTGKVGNYEQYF	TGTGCCAGCAGCTCAACAGGGAAAGTTGGAAACTACGAGCAGTACTTC
NA	NA	TRBJ2-2	TRBV10-3	CAISEPRAGAGELFF	TGTGCCATCAGTGAACCCCGGGCAGGGGCCGGGGAGCTGTTTTTT
NA	NA	TRBJ2-7	TRBV27	CASRLTAAYEQYF	TGTGCCAGCAGACTGACAGCAGCCTACGAGCAGTACTTC
TRBD2	few	TRBJ2-5	TRBV6-1	CASSKPPSGLAGGGETQYF	TGTGCCAGCAGTAAACCCCCGTCGGGACTAGCGGGAGGAGGGGAGACCCAGTACTTC
TRBD2	NA	TRBJ2-5	TRBV9	CASSQWERGLQETQYF	TGTGCCAGCAGCCAATGGGAGCGGGGGCTCCAAGAGACCCAGTACTTC
NA	NA	TRBJ2-3	TRBV20-1	CSATPPGPSTDTQYF	TGCAGTGCTACTCCCCCCGGGCCCAGCACAGATACGCAGTATTTT
TRBD2	NA	TRBJ2-1	TRBV10-1	CASSYSGGLVPNNEQFF	TGCGCCAGCAGTTACTCGGGGGGGCTCGTCCCGAACAATGAGCAGTTCTTC
NA	NA	TRBJ2-1	TRBV5-1	CASSYGLPLTLYNEQFF	TGCGCCAGCAGTTACGGACTTCCCCTGACCTTATACAATGAGCAGTTCTTC
TRBD2	few	TRBJ2-7	TRBV9	CASSVGPGGIEQYF	TGTGCCAGCAGCGTAGGTCCGGGGGGTATCGAGCAGTACTTC
TRBD1	few	TRBJ1-3	TRBV12-3/TRBV12-4	CASSLKQGAGGNTIYF	TGTGCCAGCAGCCTCAAACAGGGGGCTGGAGGAAACACCATATATTTT
NA	many	TRBJ2-1	TRBV7-9	CASSSLAAYNEQFF	TGTGCCAGCAGCTCTTTAGCGGCATACAATGAGCAGTTCTTC
TRBD2	many	TRBJ2-7	TRBV7-2	CASSRSGTNAYEQYF	TGTGCCAGCAGCCGTTCCGGGACTAACGCCTACGAGCAGTACTTC
TRBD2	NA	TRBJ2-3	TRBV4-1	CASSQDPAGGIVTQYF	TGCGCCAGCAGCCAAGATCCAGCGGGAGGAATCGTTACGCAGTATTTT
NA	many	TRBJ2-5	TRBV5-6	CASSFPGITQETQYF	TGTGCCAGCAGCTTTCCGGGAATTACCCAAGAGACCCAGTACTTC
TRBD1	few	TRBJ2-1	TRBV7-3	CASSLILDRVGHNEQFF	TGTGCCAGCAGCTTAATACTGGACAGGGTTGGGCACAATGAGCAGTTCTTC
TRBD1	NA	TRBJ1-2	TRBV20-1	CSAKTGGYGYTF	TGCAGTGCTAAGACAGGGGGTTATGGCTACACCTTC
NA	few	TRBJ2-7	TRBV5-1	CASSLAQGKVYEQYF	TGCGCCAGCAGCTTGGCGCAGGGAAAGGTATACGAGCAGTACTTC
TRBD2	few	TRBJ2-2	TRBV10-1	CASGGLVDTGELFF	TGCGCCAGCGGGGGACTAGTTGACACCGGGGAGCTGTTTTTT
NA	NA	TRBJ2-1	TRBV3-1	CASSQVGGGGQFF	TGTGCCAGCAGCCAAGTCGGGGGTGGCGGGCAGTTCTTC
NA	few	TRBJ2-7	TRBV29-1	CSVLGGLGYEQYF	TGCAGCGTTCTTGGAGGTTTGGGCTACGAGCAGTACTTC
NA	NA	TRBJ2-3	TRBV20-1	CSAPKGGARTDTQYF	TGCAGTGCCCCGAAGGGCGGGGCCCGCACAGATACGCAGTATTTT
NA	NA	TRBJ2-2	TRBV11-1	CASSLGTGTPRKNTGELFF	TGTGCCAGCAGCCTCGGCACAGGGACTCCCAGGAAGAACACCGGGGAGCTGTTTTTT
NA	NA	TRBJ2-3	TRBV5-1	CASMAGGKGDTQYF	TGCGCCAGCATGGCGGGCGGTAAGGGAGATACGCAGTATTTT
NA	many	TRBJ2-1	TRBV5-1	CASSLVDSDEQFF	TGCGCCAGCAGCTTGGTTGACTCTGATGAGCAGTTCTTC
NA	few	TRBJ2-7	TRBV7-9	CASSGPKAYEQYF	TGTGCCAGCAGCGGACCGAAAGCGTACGAGCAGTACTTC
NA	NA	TRBJ2-1	TRBV29-1	CSAIKSYNEQFF	TGCAGCGCGATAAAATCCTACAATGAGCAGTTCTTC